Listed below are T cell receptor beta chains from one sample, sequenced in a study of beta chain features in type 1 diabetes. The assay was immunoSEQ multiplex PCR, and TCRdb's table has in-frame clones only and misses some. The sample lists fewer than 450,000 clones, 13% occurring once. Sequencing was done on a sample of naive CD4+ T cells from blood. These receptors were collected from a woman younger than 30 with type 1 diabetes. CDR3s include the opening cysteine and the closing phenylalanine or tryptophan. A D gene is named only where the DNA matches it firmly. Only some rows state a clone size, as once, few, many or a class for expanded clones.

J gene	clone size	D gene	V gene	CDR3 DNA	CDR3 protein
TRBJ2-1	few	TRBD1	TRBV5-1	TGCGCCAGCAGCTACAGGGGCAATGAGCAGTTCTTC	CASSYRGNEQFF
TRBJ1-2	-	-	TRBV30	TGTGCCTGGAGTGCCGGGGGGTCCCTCTATGGCTACACCTTC	CAWSAGGSLYGYTF
TRBJ2-1	few	-	TRBV5-1	TGCGCCAGCAGCTTGGAGGGCGGGCGTTCCTACAATGAGCAGTTCTTC	CASSLEGGRSYNEQFF
TRBJ1-5	few	-	TRBV5-1	TGCGCCAGCAGCTTGACAGGGAAGGTGGGGCAGCCCCAGCATTTT	CASSLTGKVGQPQHF
TRBJ2-5	few	TRBD2	TRBV18	TGTGCCAGCTCACCACGACTAGCGGGAGCGGGGGAGACCCAGTACTTC	CASSPRLAGAGETQYF
TRBJ1-5	few	TRBD1	TRBV7-9	TGTGCCAGCAGCTTTACCCAGGGGGAATGGGGCAATCAGCCCCAGCATTTT	CASSFTQGEWGNQPQHF
TRBJ2-1	few	-	TRBV18	TGTGCCAGCTCACAAAACGGGAGTCCGGATGAGCAGTTCTTC	CASSQNGSPDEQFF
TRBJ2-1	few	TRBD2	TRBV7-2	TGTGCCAGCAGCCCCCGTTGGGGAGGGGAGCAGTTCTTC	CASSPRWGGEQFF
TRBJ2-2	few	TRBD1	TRBV4-1	TGCGCCAGCAGCCAAGAGGGGACAGCCACCGGGGAGCTGTTTTTT	CASSQEGTATGELFF
TRBJ2-1	few	-	TRBV30	TGTGCCTGGAGTGACGTATATTCGAGCGATCTAACCTACAATGAGCAGTTCTTC	CAWSDVYSSDLTYNEQFF
TRBJ2-3	few	TRBD2	TRBV4-3	TGCGCCAGCAGGATGACTAGCGGGAGTACAGATACGCAGTATTTT	CASRMTSGSTDTQYF
TRBJ2-7	few	-	TRBV5-4	TGTGCCAGCAGACAGAACTACGAGCAGTACTTC	CASRQNYEQYF
TRBJ2-1	-	-	TRBV10-3	TGTGCCATCAGTGACGGGTTAGCAGATTACAATGAGCAGTTCTTC	CAISDGLADYNEQFF
TRBJ1-2	few	-	TRBV6-5	TGTGCCAGCAGTCCCCGGCCGGGGGGCTATGGCTACACCTTC	CASSPRPGGYGYTF
TRBJ1-3	few	-	TRBV30	TGTGCCTGGCGCAGTGCTTTCTCTGGAAACACCATATATTTT	CAWRSAFSGNTIYF
TRBJ2-1	-	-	TRBV7-2	TGTGCCAGCAGCTTTCACCGGGACTCGAAGGAGCAGTTCTTC	CASSFHRDSKEQFF
TRBJ2-3	-	TRBD2	TRBV5-1	TGCGCCAGCAGCTTGCTACTAGCGGGAGGTACAGATACGCAGTATTTT	CASSLLLAGGTDTQYF
TRBJ2-7	-	-	TRBV30	TGTGCCTGGTCTGCCCGTCAGGGGATTCCCTACGAGCAGTACTTC	CAWSARQGIPYEQYF
TRBJ1-1	few	TRBD1	TRBV27	TGTGCCAGCAGTGCACAGGGGGGCACTGAAGCTTTCTTT	CASSAQGGTEAFF
TRBJ2-3	few	TRBD2	TRBV7-2	TGTGCCAGCAGCTTAGCGGGAGGGCCATCCTTTTTT	CASSLAGGPSFF
TRBJ2-1	-	TRBD2	TRBV29-1	TGCAGCGTGGAGCGGGGGTACAATGAGCAGTTCTTC	CSVERGYNEQFF
TRBJ2-2	-	-	TRBV5-1	TGCGCCAGCAGGGGGGACTCGATGAACACCGGGGAGCTGTTTTTT	CASRGDSMNTGELFF
TRBJ2-5	-	TRBD2	TRBV27	TGTGCCAGCAGTCCGACGGGGGGACCCCAAGAGACCCAGTACTTC	CASSPTGGPQETQYF
TRBJ1-1	few	-	TRBV6-6	TGTGCCAGCAGTTACTCGGACCTTGTACTAGATGAAGCTTTCTTT	CASSYSDLVLDEAFF
TRBJ2-7	few	-	TRBV28	TGTGCCAGCAGAACGGGGGTGGGTATCTACGAGCAGTACTTC	CASRTGVGIYEQYF
TRBJ2-1	few	TRBD1	TRBV7-9	TGTGCCAGCAGCCAGGGACAGGGGAACTACAATGAGCAGTTCTTC	CASSQGQGNYNEQFF
TRBJ2-3	-	TRBD2	TRBV5-4	TGTGCCAGCAGCTTGGCCGGACTAGCGGGAACCACAGATACGCAGTATTTT	CASSLAGLAGTTDTQYF
TRBJ1-5	few	-	TRBV7-2	TGTGCCAGCAGCTTAGGGGGGCCCAATCAGCCCCAGCATTTT	CASSLGGPNQPQHF
TRBJ2-1	-	TRBD2	TRBV6-8	TGTGCCAGCAGTCCGGGACTAGCGCCGGTCGATGAGCAGTTCTTC	CASSPGLAPVDEQFF
TRBJ2-7	-	TRBD1	TRBV27	TGTGCCAGCAGTCCGGGACAGGGGGCCTACGAGCAGTACTTC	CASSPGQGAYEQYF
TRBJ2-1	-	TRBD2	TRBV6-1	TGTGCCAGCAGCACTAGCGGGCAGGTCTATGAGCAGTTCTTC	CASSTSGQVYEQFF
TRBJ2-1	-	-	TRBV28	TGTGCCAGCAGTTTATATCGGCCTACGCGGTGGGTACGAAGCTCCTACAATGAGCAGTTCTTC	CASSLYRPTRWVRSSYNEQFF
TRBJ1-2	-	-	TRBV29-1	TGCAGCGGGGGAGGGGCGGACTATGGCTACACCTTC	CSGGGADYGYTF
TRBJ2-1	few	TRBD2	TRBV9	TGTGCCAGCAGCATCCGGGGACTAGCGGGGTCCCTGGGTTACAATCAGCAGTTCTTC	CASSIRGLAGSLGYNQQFF
TRBJ2-4	-	TRBD1	TRBV11-3	TGTGCCAGCAGGCCCCAGACGCAGGGGGCTCAGTACTTC	CASRPQTQGAQYF
TRBJ1-5	-	TRBD1	TRBV28	TGTGCCAGCAGTTTAGGACAGGGGAATCAGCCCCAGCATTTT	CASSLGQGNQPQHF
TRBJ1-2	-	-	TRBV5-1	TGCGCCAGCAGCTTGGGACAATCGTATGGCTACACCTTC	CASSLGQSYGYTF
TRBJ2-1	few	-	TRBV19	TGTGCCAGTAGTATTAGCGCTCTCCTCTACAATGAGCAGTTCTTC	CASSISALLYNEQFF
TRBJ2-5	-	TRBD1	TRBV7-9	TGTGCCAGCAGCCTGACAGGGTGGGCCCAAGAGACCCAGTACTTC	CASSLTGWAQETQYF
TRBJ2-5	few	-	TRBV7-8	TGTGCCAGCAGCGGGAGAGGGGAGACCCAGTACTTC	CASSGRGETQYF
TRBJ1-2	-	-	TRBV7-2	TGTGCCAGCAGCTTTCGTAACCAGGGTATGGGTGGCTACACCTTC	CASSFRNQGMGGYTF
TRBJ2-1	few	-	TRBV30	TGTGCCTGGAGTCCGAAGGCCTCGGGGCAGTTCTTC	CAWSPKASGQFF
TRBJ2-1	-	TRBD2	TRBV11-3	TGTGCCAGCAGCTCAGGACTAGCGGTTTACAATGAGCAGTTCTTC	CASSSGLAVYNEQFF
TRBJ2-3	few	-	TRBV5-6	TGTGCCAGCAGCTTGGCCACGGTTACAGATACGCAGTATTTT	CASSLATVTDTQYF
TRBJ1-2	few	-	TRBV19	TGTGCCAGTAGTCGGATTGGGCAGGTTGGCTATGGCTACACCTTC	CASSRIGQVGYGYTF
TRBJ1-2	-	-	TRBV6-1	TGTGCCAGCAGTGAAGCGAACTTCCCGGGACACAACTACACCTTC	CASSEANFPGHNYTF
TRBJ2-4	-	-	TRBV13	TGTGCCAGCAGCTTCTGGCTAGCCAAAAACATTCAGTACTTC	CASSFWLAKNIQYF
TRBJ2-7	few	TRBD1	TRBV7-9	TGTGCCAGCAGCCTCAGCAGGGGGACAGTCCTTTACAACGAGCAGTACTTC	CASSLSRGTVLYNEQYF
TRBJ1-5	-	-	TRBV6-5	TGTGCCAGCAGTTACTCGACGGGGAATCAGCCCCAGCATTTT	CASSYSTGNQPQHF
TRBJ2-2	-	TRBD2	TRBV9	TGTGCCAGCAGCCCCCGACTAGCCACCGGGGAGCTGTTTTTT	CASSPRLATGELFF
TRBJ2-2	few	-	TRBV11-3	TGTGCCAGCAGAATCACTAAGGCCGGGGAGCTGTTTTTT	CASRITKAGELFF
TRBJ2-1	-	TRBD2	TRBV5-4	TGTGCCAGCAGCCAGGCCGGGACTACCTACAATGAGCAGTTCTTC	CASSQAGTTYNEQFF
TRBJ2-1	few	TRBD2	TRBV5-1	TGCGCCAGCACTCCAATAGCGGGTTCTACAAATGAGCAGTTCTTC	CASTPIAGSTNEQFF
TRBJ2-5	-	-	TRBV19	TGTGCCAGTAGTCTCGACCCCGGCCGGGAGGACAGAGAGACCCAGTACTTC	CASSLDPGREDRETQYF
TRBJ1-1	-	-	TRBV7-9	TGTGCCAGCAGCTTACTGACAGCTATCTACACTGAAGCTTTCTTT	CASSLLTAIYTEAFF
TRBJ2-1	-	TRBD2	TRBV5-1	TGCGCCAGCAGCCTAGCTAGCGGGACTTACAATGAGCAGTTCTTC	CASSLASGTYNEQFF
TRBJ1-1	-	-	TRBV7-9	TGTGCCGGTGGGCGGGGGCGAAACACTGAAGCTTTCTTT	CAGGRGRNTEAFF